These 26 T cell receptor beta chains were all obtained from the same sample, sequenced in a study of T cells in Graves' hyperthyroidism and ophthalmopathy. There were TCR beta CDR3 regions amplified from RNA transcripts. TCR CDR3 regions were first amplified by RT-PCR with HTBI primers. A single record per CDR3 protein comes from TCRdb applying MiXCR to the multiplex PCR reads. This table has about 290,000 distinct CDR3 sequences, roughly 13% appearing once. The specimen was blood. These receptors were collected from a woman aged 30 to 39 with Graves' hyperthyroidism that later progressed to Graves' ophthalmopathy.

This clonotype occurred many times. The CDR3 is CASSPPPGLAGNNEQFF. In DNA form, the CDR3 reads TGTGCCAGCAGTCCACCCCCGGGACTAGCGGGAAACAATGAGCAGTTCTTC. V is TRBV27 and J is TRBJ2-1; 13 bases line up with TRBD2. J gave up 5 bases and V 5 bases, and 9 bases lay outside the gene matches. The CDR3 spans 17 residues. The V gene's germline CDR1 is MNHEY and CDR2 SMNVEV (reference sequence).

Concerning this clonotype: A much larger clone differs by one base, so this may be a read error. The V and J genes are TRBV7-9 and TRBJ1-1, with D possibly being TRBD1 (5 bases). Germline V CDR1 and CDR2: SEHNR, FQNEAQ (reference sequence). The CDR3 runs 14 residues. V shed 5 bases and J shed 4 bases, with 14 bases lying between them. Here the CDR3 reads CASSRTGGGTEAFF. CDR3 sequence (DNA): TGTGCCAGCAGCCGGACGGGTGGGGGCACTGAAGCTTTCTTT.

V and J are TRBV4-3 and TRBJ2-3; D uncertain. Germline V gene sequence: CDR1 LGHNA, CDR2 YSLEER. V shed 0 bases and J shed 2 bases, with 9 bases lying between them. This CDR3 is built from 15 residues. The CDR3, as DNA: TGCGCCAGCAGCCAAGACAGCGTCCCCACAGATACGCAGTATTTT. It is translated as CASSQDSVPTDTQYF.

The chain uses TRBV9 and TRBJ2-1; 7 nucleotides line up with TRBD2. CDR3 length equals 14 residues. The V gene's germline CDR1 is SGDLS and CDR2 YYNGEE. V dropped 0 bases and J dropped 6; count of bases not matched to a gene: 3. CDR3 sequence: CASSVGVAGNEQFF. The CDR3 bases are TGTGCCAGCAGCGTAGGGGTAGCGGGCAATGAGCAGTTCTTC.

This chain links TRBV6-1 with TRBJ2-1, with 12 bases that match TRBD2. This CDR3 has 15 residues. Germline V CDR1 and CDR2: MNHNS, SASEGT. V shed 4 bases and J 6 bases; nucleotides not matched to a gene: 4. CDR3 region: CASSGTSGIRNEQFF. DNA for the CDR3: TGTGCCAGCAGTGGGACTAGCGGGATCCGCAATGAGCAGTTCTTC.

This clonotype was seen a few times. The gene calls are TRBV29-1 and TRBJ1-3; 7 nucleotides align to TRBD1. The CDR3 length is 14 residues. Germline V gene data show CDR1 as SQVTM and CDR2 as ANQGSEA. Trimming took 6 bases from V and 0 from J; bases not matched to a gene: 5. The DNA of the CDR3 is TGCAGCGTAAAGGACAGGAGCTCTGGAAACACCATATATTTT. Encoded protein: CSVKDRSSGNTIYF.

In this sample, this clonotype turned up many times. The chain carries TRBV2 and TRBJ1-2, with 7 bases matching TRBD1. V shed 6 bases, J shed 3 bases, and the junction held 4 bases outside the gene matches. This CDR3 is built from 13 residues. The germline CDR1 and CDR2 sequences are SNHLY and FYNNEI. The CDR3 DNA is TGTGCCAGCAGCCGCGACAGGGACTATGGCTACACCTTC. Its translation: CASSRDRDYGYTF. Full variable domain (rest looked up from reference TRBV2 and TRBJ1-2): EPEVTQTPSHQVTQMGQEVILRCVPISNHLYFYWYRQILGQKVEFLVSFYNNEISEKSEIFDDQFSVERPDGSNFTLKIRSTKLEDSAMYFCASSRDRDYGYTFGSGTRLTVV.

This clonotype was recorded at least ten times. The chain combines TRBV11-2 with TRBJ1-1; no definite D call. This CDR3 region has 12 residues. Per germline, CDR1 SGHAT and CDR2 FQNNGV. V was trimmed by 7 bases and J by 0 bases, leaving 6 bases between them. Here the CDR3 reads CASKWVNTEAFF. Written as DNA, the CDR3 is TGTGCCAGCAAGTGGGTGAACACTGAAGCTTTCTTT.

The chain carries TRBV19 and TRBJ2-3; no clear D gene. V lost 5 bases to trimming and J lost 0 bases, with 12 bases between them. The CDR3 length is 15 residues. Germline values: CDR1 LNHDA, CDR2 SQIVND (reference sequence). CDR3 residues: CASSRSSLSTDTQYF. The CDR3 DNA reads as TGTGCCAGTAGTCGTAGCTCCCTTAGCACAGATACGCAGTATTTT.

On this clonotype itself: A much larger clone is a single base away; this may be a read error. The rearrangement links TRBV2 to TRBJ2-2; D gene uncertain. The CDR3 runs to 15 residues. The germline CDR1 and CDR2 sequences are SNHLY and FYNNEI. V was pared by 6 bases and J by 3 bases, with 14 bases between. This chain's CDR3 is CASSGGPADTGELFF. The CDR3 DNA reads as TGTGCCAGCAGCGGCGGACCAGCTGACACCGGGGAGCTGTTTTTT.

The table lists this clonotype with many counts. This sequence joins TRBV11-3 and TRBJ2-7; TRBD2 aligns across 8 bases. Germline V gene data show CDR1 as SGHNT and CDR2 as YENEEA. The CDR3 is 14 residues long. Losses at the gene ends were 4 bases for V and 1 base for J; bases not matched to a gene: 3. CDR3 residues: CASSWASGSYEQYF. CDR3 bases: TGTGCCAGCAGCTGGGCTAGCGGGTCCTACGAGCAGTACTTC.

This clonotype has a count of ten or more. CDR3 bases: TGTGCCAGCAGCTATTCAGCGATTAGGAGTAACACTGAAGCTTTCTTT. Amino acids: CASSYSAIRSNTEAFF. J is TRBJ1-1 and V is TRBV7-9, with D uncertain. V lost 4 bases and J lost 2, with 17 bases in between. The germline V gene has CDR1 SEHNR and CDR2 FQNEAQ (reference sequence). This CDR3 has 16 residues.

This clonotype was found many times. The chain employs TRBV28 and TRBJ1-6; D not certain. CDR1 MDHEN and CDR2 SYDVKM come from the germline V gene. The CDR3 is made up of 13 amino acids. Deletions cut 5 bases from V and 7 bases from J, with 9 bases between. CDR3 in amino acids: CASSPQWNSPLHF. The CDR3 coding sequence is TGTGCCAGCAGTCCCCAGTGGAATTCACCCCTCCACTTT.

Ten or more counts support this clonotype. The chain has TRBV12-3 or TRBV12-4 and TRBJ2-5, with TRBD1 matching over 7 bases. The CDR3 contains 14 residues. With V trimmed by 6 bases and J by 2 bases, 6 bases remained unmatched. Written as DNA, the CDR3 is TGTGCCAGCAGAAATGGGACAGAGCAAGAGACCCAGTACTTC. Amino acid sequence: CASRNGTEQETQYF.

On this clonotype itself: A single base separates this from a much larger clone, so it may be a read error. The chain links TRBV12-3 or TRBV12-4 to TRBJ2-5, with D possibly being TRBD1 or TRBD2 (7 bases each). This CDR3 contains 14 residues. The V end lost 4 bases, the J end lost 5 bases, and 14 bases lay between the germline ends. The CDR3 region is CASSSQGGAETQYF. As DNA, the CDR3 is TGTGCCAGCAGTTCCCAGGGGGGGGCCGAGACCCAGTACTTC.

The V gene is TRBV5-1, the J gene TRBJ2-2, with D perhaps matching TRBD1 (6 bases). In germline, CDR1 is SGHRS, CDR2 YFSETQ. The CDR3 length is 15 residues. V lost 3 bases, J lost 1 base, and 10 bases lay in between. The CDR3, as DNA: TGCGCCAGCAGCTCCCAGGGACAGAACACCGGGGAGCTGTTTTTT. Its translation is CASSSQGQNTGELFF.

This clonotype was seen many times. V gene TRBV27 combines with J gene TRBJ2-2, with TRBD1 matching over 7 bases. CDR3 size: 16 residues. Trimming removed 6 bases from V and 2 bases from J; junction bases left unmatched: 9. Germline CDR1 MNHEY, CDR2 SMNVEV (reference sequence). This CDR3 is CASSLFYRGNTGELFF. The DNA for the CDR3 is TGTGCCAGCAGCTTGTTTTACAGGGGAAACACCGGGGAGCTGTTTTTT.

This clonotype was observed at least ten times. The rearrangement links TRBV5-1 to TRBJ2-1, with 7 positions matching TRBD2. Germline lookup yields CDR1 SGHRS and CDR2 YFSETQ. The CDR3 covers 16 residues. V dropped 0 bases and J dropped 5; count of bases not matched to a gene: 8. For the CDR3, the DNA is TGCGCCAGCAGCTTGGGTCGGGTAGCGGGTAACAATGAGCAGTTCTTC. This translates into CASSLGRVAGNNEQFF.

This clonotype has at least ten counts. This chain joins TRBV3-1 and TRBJ2-7; 8 bases are a match to TRBD1. The junction had 8 bases not matched to a gene; V was cut back by 0 bases and J by 4 bases. The CDR3 contains 16 residues. The V gene's germline CDR1 is LGHDT and CDR2 YNNKEL (reference sequence). The CDR3 bases are TGTGCCAGCAGCCAAGAGGCCGGACAGGGTACGTACGAGCAGTACTTC. Protein product: CASSQEAGQGTYEQYF.

This chain connects TRBV6-2 or TRBV6-3 to TRBJ1-2, with D unresolved. The V gene's germline CDR1 is MNHEY and CDR2 SVGEGT. Trimming took 7 bases from V and 8 from J, leaving 11 bases between them. The CDR3 spans 11 residues. CDR3 protein: CASMTFGGYTF. The CDR3 DNA sequence: TGTGCCAGCATGACCTTCGGGGGCTACACCTTC.

This clonotype was observed at least ten times. The chain joins TRBV28 to TRBJ1-6; D possibly corresponds to TRBD1 (6 bases). The CDR3 sequence is 16 residues long. CDR1 MDHEN and CDR2 SYDVKM come from the germline V gene. Deletions cut 7 bases from V and 0 bases from J, with 13 bases between. CDR3 protein: CASTTQGISYNSPLHF. For the CDR3, the DNA is TGTGCCAGCACCACCCAGGGGATCTCCTATAATTCACCCCTCCACTTT.

This clonotype was picked up many times. A read error may explain this, as a much larger clone is one base away. The rearrangement joins TRBV28 to TRBJ2-7; TRBD1 might be the D (5 bases). Trimming took 10 bases from V and 4 from J, leaving 17 bases between them. The germline CDR1 and CDR2 sequences are MDHEN and SYDVKM. This CDR3 has 13 amino acids. Written as DNA, the CDR3 is TGTGCCACCCTCGGAAGGGGAACATACGAGCAGTACTTC. Residues: CATLGRGTYEQYF.

At least ten counts were recorded for this clonotype. The V and J genes are TRBV7-2 and TRBJ2-2; 8 nucleotides align to TRBD1. In germline, CDR1 is SGHTA, CDR2 FQGNSA. V lost 6 bases to trimming and J lost 4 bases; unmatched junction nucleotides: 4. The CDR3 runs to 14 residues. The CDR3 DNA reads as TGTGCCAGCAGAAACGACAGGGGCACCGGGGAGCTGTTTTTT. It encodes CASRNDRGTGELFF.

This clonotype was picked up a small number of times. This chain connects TRBV12-3 or TRBV12-4 to TRBJ2-1; TRBD2 is a possible D gene (5 bases). Trimming stripped 5 bases from V and 10 bases from J, with 9 bases between. CDR3 length: 11 amino acids. The CDR3 sequence is CASSRTGEQFF. In DNA form, the CDR3 reads TGTGCCAGCAGTAGGACGGGGGAGCAGTTCTTC.

This clonotype was detected ten times or more. V and J are TRBV6-1 and TRBJ1-1; D uncertain. This CDR3 region has 14 residues. The V gene's germline CDR1 is MNHNS and CDR2 SASEGT. Trimming took 5 bases from V and 1 from J, leaving 11 bases between them. CDR3 region: CASSFGPPNTEAFF. CDR3 nucleotide sequence: TGTGCCAGCAGTTTTGGACCTCCGAACACTGAAGCTTTCTTT.

This clonotype has only a few counts. This chain joins TRBV7-2 and TRBJ1-3, with D tentatively TRBD1 (5 bases). Looked up from germline, CDR1 is SGHTA and CDR2 is FQGNSA. CDR3 size: 15 residues. The V and J ends lost 5 bases and 4 bases respectively, with 15 bases between them. CDR3 sequence reads: CASSRDYIDGNTIYF. CDR3 nucleotides: TGTGCCAGCAGCCGGGACTACATCGACGGAAACACCATATATTTT.